A selection of T cell receptor beta chains follows, all from one sample in a study of identical twins. TCRdb fed the 5' RACE reads into MiXCR, producing one record per CDR3 protein. In the table there are around 300,000 distinct CDR3 sequences, under 9% of which are singletons. These data are also associated with another study on yellow fever vaccine responses in identical twins.

The sample taken for sequencing was memory (CD45RO+) T cells sorted from blood. Receptor source: a woman between 18 and 29 years old in good health. Each CDR3 is given with its conserved first and last residue. The order of the fields is D gene, V gene, J gene, clone size, CDR3 protein, CDR3 DNA. The D gene is left open where the match is weak. Clone size is stated in some rows and not others, as once, few, many or a class when expanded.

d_gene: -; v_gene: TRBV6-4; j_gene: TRBJ2-3; abundance: few; CDR3aa: CASSDSYTQYF; CDR3nt: TGTGCCAGCAGTGACTCTTATACGCAGTATTTT
d_gene: -; v_gene: TRBV6-1; j_gene: TRBJ2-1; abundance: -; CDR3aa: CASSEYASSGFF; CDR3nt: TGTGCCAGCAGCGAATACGCGAGCTCAGGGTTCTTC
d_gene: -; v_gene: TRBV4-1; j_gene: TRBJ2-5; abundance: many; CDR3aa: CASSQVAQYQETQYF; CDR3nt: TGCGCCAGCAGCCAAGTGGCTCAGTACCAAGAGACCCAGTACTTC
d_gene: -; v_gene: TRBV11-3; j_gene: TRBJ2-1; abundance: few; CDR3aa: CASSPGRDGGDEQFF; CDR3nt: TGTGCCAGCAGCCCCGGGCGGGATGGGGGCGATGAGCAGTTCTTC
d_gene: TRBD1; v_gene: TRBV24-1; j_gene: TRBJ2-3; abundance: many; CDR3aa: CATSQTGLGDTQYF; CDR3nt: TGTGCCACCAGCCAGACAGGGTTAGGAGATACGCAGTATTTT
d_gene: -; v_gene: TRBV28; j_gene: TRBJ2-4; abundance: many; CDR3aa: CASSFKNIQYF; CDR3nt: TGTGCCAGCAGTTTCAAGAACATTCAGTACTTC
d_gene: -; v_gene: TRBV12-3/TRBV12-4; j_gene: TRBJ2-7; abundance: many; CDR3aa: CASSIQAADVGEQYF; CDR3nt: TGTGCCAGCAGTATACAGGCCGCCGATGTAGGTGAGCAGTACTTC
d_gene: TRBD1; v_gene: TRBV12-3/TRBV12-4; j_gene: TRBJ1-3; abundance: many; CDR3aa: CASSTGERSGNTIYF; CDR3nt: TGTGCCAGCAGCACAGGGGAACGCTCTGGAAACACCATATATTTT
d_gene: TRBD1; v_gene: TRBV4-1; j_gene: TRBJ1-1; abundance: -; CDR3aa: CASSRPDRVSEAFF; CDR3nt: TGCGCCAGCAGCCGACCCGACAGGGTTTCTGAAGCTTTCTTT
d_gene: -; v_gene: TRBV28; j_gene: TRBJ2-1; abundance: -; CDR3aa: CASSLGGKALGEQFF; CDR3nt: TGTGCCAGCAGTTTGGGCGGGAAGGCGTTGGGTGAGCAGTTCTTC
d_gene: TRBD2; v_gene: TRBV7-9; j_gene: TRBJ2-5; abundance: few; CDR3aa: CASSAGLAGEQETQYF; CDR3nt: TGTGCCAGCAGCGCCGGACTAGCGGGGGAACAAGAGACCCAGTACTTC
d_gene: -; v_gene: TRBV4-2; j_gene: TRBJ1-2; abundance: few; CDR3aa: CASSQDQESSGGYTF; CDR3nt: TGTGCCAGCAGCCAAGATCAAGAGTCTTCAGGTGGCTACACCTTC
d_gene: -; v_gene: TRBV2; j_gene: TRBJ1-3; abundance: -; CDR3aa: CASREEGLASGNTIYF; CDR3nt: TGTGCCAGCAGAGAGGAAGGATTGGCCTCTGGAAACACCATATATTTT
d_gene: -; v_gene: TRBV7-6; j_gene: TRBJ2-2; abundance: few; CDR3aa: CASLGQPNTGELFF; CDR3nt: TGTGCCAGCTTAGGGCAGCCGAACACCGGGGAGCTGTTTTTT
d_gene: TRBD1; v_gene: TRBV15; j_gene: TRBJ1-5; abundance: -; CDR3aa: CATSRGQGAQPQHF; CDR3nt: TGTGCCACCAGCAGGGGACAGGGGGCTCAGCCCCAGCATTTT
d_gene: TRBD1; v_gene: TRBV10-3; j_gene: TRBJ2-7; abundance: many; CDR3aa: CAISDPGQGAGEQYF; CDR3nt: TGTGCCATCAGTGATCCGGGACAGGGGGCGGGGGAGCAGTACTTC
d_gene: TRBD2; v_gene: TRBV6-1; j_gene: TRBJ2-3; abundance: few; CDR3aa: CASTQLAGGRDTQYF; CDR3nt: TGTGCCAGCACCCAACTAGCGGGGGGGCGAGATACGCAGTATTTT
d_gene: TRBD2; v_gene: TRBV20-1; j_gene: TRBJ2-1; abundance: -; CDR3aa: CSALWVASGNEQFF; CDR3nt: TGCAGTGCCCTCTGGGTCGCTAGCGGAAATGAGCAGTTCTTC
d_gene: TRBD1; v_gene: TRBV2; j_gene: TRBJ1-5; abundance: -; CDR3aa: CASSGGTGRINQPQHF; CDR3nt: TGTGCCAGCAGTGGTGGGACAGGTCGGATCAATCAGCCCCAGCATTTT
d_gene: TRBD2; v_gene: TRBV7-2; j_gene: TRBJ2-3; abundance: few; CDR3aa: CASSLKGAGGNTDTQYF; CDR3nt: TGTGCCAGCAGCTTAAAGGGAGCGGGGGGTAACACAGATACGCAGTATTTT
d_gene: -; v_gene: TRBV28; j_gene: TRBJ2-3; abundance: few; CDR3aa: CASRGWRVTDTQYF; CDR3nt: TGTGCCAGCAGGGGTTGGCGGGTCACAGATACGCAGTATTTT
d_gene: -; v_gene: TRBV4-2; j_gene: TRBJ2-7; abundance: many; CDR3aa: CASSQEVPSYEQYF; CDR3nt: TGTGCCAGCAGCCAAGAGGTTCCCTCCTACGAGCAGTACTTC
d_gene: TRBD2; v_gene: TRBV5-1; j_gene: TRBJ2-3; abundance: -; CDR3aa: CASRRLAVTDTQYF; CDR3nt: TGCGCCAGCAGACGACTAGCGGTCACAGATACGCAGTATTTT
d_gene: TRBD1; v_gene: TRBV6-1; j_gene: TRBJ1-6; abundance: few; CDR3aa: CASSPSTGQGAHF; CDR3nt: TGTGCCAGCAGTCCAAGTACGGGACAGGGGGCACACTTT